This TCR beta chain came from a study of T cells in Graves' hyperthyroidism and ophthalmopathy. The CDR3 contains 12 residues. Germline CDR1 SNHLY, CDR2 FYNNEI. The V gene end was trimmed by 6 bases and the J gene end by 4 bases; junction bases not matched to a gene: 1. At least ten counts were recorded for this clonotype. Its specificity is unknown. Whole-study findings and limits: Expanded thyroid clonotypes (above 0.001) were mostly also found in blood.

TCR beta CDR3 regions were amplified from RNA transcripts. TCR CDR3 regions were first amplified by RT-PCR with HTBI primers. MiXCR, applied by TCRdb to the multiplex PCR reads, yields one record per CDR3 protein. Seen here are around 390,000 distinct CDR3 sequences, more than 12% observed once, and the top ten hold about 20%. Material: blood. This TCR was recovered from a woman aged 25 to 39 with Graves' ophthalmopathy. This rearrangement joins TRBV2 to TRBJ2-5, with 8 nucleotides matching TRBD2. The CDR3 spells CASRREGETQYF. The CDR3 DNA sequence: TGTGCCAGCAGACGGGAGGGAGAGACCCAGTACTTC.